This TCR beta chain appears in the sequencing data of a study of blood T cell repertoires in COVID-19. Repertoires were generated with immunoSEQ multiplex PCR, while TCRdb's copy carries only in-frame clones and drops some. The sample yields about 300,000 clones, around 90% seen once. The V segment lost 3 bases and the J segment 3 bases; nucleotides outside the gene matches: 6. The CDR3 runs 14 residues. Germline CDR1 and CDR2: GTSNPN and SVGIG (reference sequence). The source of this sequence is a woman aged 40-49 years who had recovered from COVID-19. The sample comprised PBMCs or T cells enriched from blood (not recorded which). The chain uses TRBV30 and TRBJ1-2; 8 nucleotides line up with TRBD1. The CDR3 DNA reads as TGTGCCTGGAGCGTACCACAGGGGGACTATGGCTACACCTTC. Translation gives CAWSVPQGDYGYTF. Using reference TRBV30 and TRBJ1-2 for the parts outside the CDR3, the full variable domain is SQTIHQWPATLVQPVGSPLSLECTVEGTSNPNLYWYRQAAGRGLQLLFYSVGIGQISSEVPQNLSASRPQDRQFILSSKKLLLSDSGFYLCAWSVPQGDYGYTFGSGTRLTVV.